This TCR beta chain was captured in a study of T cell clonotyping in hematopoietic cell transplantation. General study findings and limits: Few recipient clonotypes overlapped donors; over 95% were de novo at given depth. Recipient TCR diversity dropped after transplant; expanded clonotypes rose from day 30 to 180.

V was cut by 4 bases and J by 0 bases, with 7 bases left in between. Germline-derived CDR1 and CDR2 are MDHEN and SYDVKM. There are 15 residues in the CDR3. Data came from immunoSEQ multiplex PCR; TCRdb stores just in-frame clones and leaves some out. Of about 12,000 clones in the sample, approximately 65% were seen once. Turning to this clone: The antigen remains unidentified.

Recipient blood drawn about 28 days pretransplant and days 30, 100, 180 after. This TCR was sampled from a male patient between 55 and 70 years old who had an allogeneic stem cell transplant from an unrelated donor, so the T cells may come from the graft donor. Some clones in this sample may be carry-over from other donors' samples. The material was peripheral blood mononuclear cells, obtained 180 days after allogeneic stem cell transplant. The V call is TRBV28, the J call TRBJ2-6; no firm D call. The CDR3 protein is CASSSAYSGANVLTF. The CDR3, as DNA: TGTGCCAGCAGTTCCGCCTACTCTGGGGCCAACGTCCTGACTTTC.